A single sample gave rise to the 17 T cell receptor beta chains below, sequenced in a study of PD-1 blockade in classical Hodgkin lymphoma. The time point was: cycle 4 day 1 (C4D1), after six to seven weeks of nivolumab. Every patient had relapsed following autologous stem cell transplantation, and cohorts differed in brentuximab vedotin exposure. Measured with immunoSEQ multiplex PCR; TCRdb has only the in-frame clones, and not every one. Here the sample spans tens of thousands of clones, about 85% being singletons. The sequences come from peripheral blood mononuclear cells (PBMCs), collected before the fourth cycle of nivolumab. Receptors originate from a human donor with classical Hodgkin lymphoma.

V is TRBV5-1 and J is TRBJ2-7, with D tentatively TRBD1 (6 bases). The V gene lost 4 bases and the J gene lost 8 bases, with 28 bases spanning the gap. Germline CDR1 and CDR2: SGHRS and YFSETQ. This CDR3 comprises 17 residues. CDR3 sequence (DNA): TGCGCCAGCAGCGCCGAACAGGGCTTGGGGTCGGTATCGCAGCAGTACTTC. It codes for CASSAEQGLGSVSQQYF.

The V gene is TRBV29-1, the J gene TRBJ2-2; possible D gene TRBD1, 6 bases. Between the trimmed V and J ends, which lost 0 bases and 6 bases, there was a span of 17 bases. CDR1 and CDR2 from the germline V gene are SQVTM and ANQGSEA. There are 16 residues in the CDR3. The CDR3 reads CSVEDRSAGAAGELFF. Written as DNA, the CDR3 is TGCAGCGTTGAAGATCGATCGGCAGGGGCCGCCGGGGAGCTGTTTTTT.

V usage is TRBV15 and J usage is TRBJ2-5; possible D gene TRBD2, 5 bases. Germline V CDR1 and CDR2: LNHNV, YYDKDF (reference sequence). The CDR3 spans 13 residues. V lost 3 bases, J lost 5 bases, and 10 bases lay in between. Here the CDR3 DNA reads TGTGCCACCAGCAGCCTAAGGAGGGAGACCCAGTACTTC. Translating gives CATSSLRRETQYF.

The chain combines TRBV27 with TRBJ1-2; a possible D gene is TRBD1 (6 bases). The germline V and J ends were trimmed by 10 bases and 5 bases, with 14 bases remaining between them. The germline gives CDR1 MNHEY, CDR2 SMNVEV (reference sequence). The CDR3 is made up of 12 amino acids. CDR3: CATVRGVYGYTF. For the CDR3, the DNA is TGTGCCACCGTAAGGGGGGTATATGGCTACACCTTC.

The chain couples TRBV5-1 to TRBJ1-2, with D possibly matching TRBD1 (5 bases). The CDR3 is 15 amino acids. The V gene's germline CDR1 is SGHRS and CDR2 YFSETQ. Trimming shortened V by 4 bases and J by 0 bases, and 13 bases separated the two germline ends. The CDR3 protein is CASSPGGSSNYGYTF. CDR3 coding DNA: TGCGCCAGCAGCCCTGGGGGTTCCTCTAACTATGGCTACACCTTC.

This rearrangement joins TRBV6-5 to TRBJ2-5; the D gene is possibly TRBD2 (5 bases). The CDR3 consists of 14 residues. Per the germline V gene, CDR1 is MNHEY and CDR2 is SVGAGI. Between the trimmed V and J ends, which lost 0 bases and 4 bases, there was a span of 9 bases. CDR3 DNA sequence: TGTGCCAGCAGTTACTCCCGGGAACGAGAGACCCAGTACTTC. It specifies CASSYSRERETQYF.

This chain connects TRBV9 to TRBJ2-3; TRBD2 agrees at 11 bases. Trimming removed 0 bases from V and 0 bases from J; junction bases left unmatched: 3. Germline values: CDR1 SGDLS, CDR2 YYNGEE. The CDR3 is 17 amino acids. The DNA for the CDR3 is TGTGCCAGCAGCGTAGGGGGACTAGCGGAAAGCACAGATACGCAGTATTTT. Amino acids: CASSVGGLAESTDTQYF.

The V call is TRBV10-3, the J call TRBJ1-1; 7 nucleotides line up with TRBD1. Per the germline V gene, CDR1 is ENHRY and CDR2 is SYGVKD. With V trimmed by 5 bases and J by 7 bases, 7 bases remained unmatched. The CDR3 covers 13 residues. CDR3 nucleotide sequence: TGTGCCATCAGTTTCGAACAGGGGAGTGAAGCTTTCTTT. This encodes CAISFEQGSEAFF.

This chain uses TRBV7-2 with TRBJ2-6; D is undetermined. Germline CDR1 and CDR2: SGHTA and FQGNSA. V lost 1 base and J 0 bases, leaving 13 bases between the germline ends. The CDR3 runs 18 residues. The CDR3 coding sequence is TGTGCCAGCAGCTTAGTGCTGACCTTAAGCTCTGGGGCCAACGTCCTGACTTTC. Amino acid sequence: CASSLVLTLSSGANVLTF.

The chain joins TRBV2 to TRBJ2-5; possibly TRBD2 for D (6 bases). Looked up from germline, CDR1 is SNHLY and CDR2 is FYNNEI. V lost 5 bases to trimming and J lost 6 bases, with 16 bases between them. This CDR3 comprises 14 residues. The CDR3 region is CASSLSTRGQTQYF. The CDR3 region has the DNA TGTGCCAGCAGTCTCTCGACTAGGGGCCAGACCCAGTACTTC.

The table lists this clone with a count of one. The V call is TRBV5-1, the J call TRBJ2-3; D is possibly TRBD1 (6 bases). Looked up from germline, CDR1 is SGHRS and CDR2 is YFSETQ. V was pared by 2 bases and J by 0 bases, with 16 bases between. The CDR3 contains 17 residues. The CDR3 is CASSFEQGAPSTDTQYF. DNA for the CDR3: TGCGCCAGCAGCTTTGAACAGGGAGCCCCTAGCACAGATACGCAGTATTTT.

The CDR3 nucleotides are TGCGCCAGCAGCTTGTGGTCAAGCCCCGGAGAGACCCAGTACTTC. Encoded protein: CASSLWSSPGETQYF. The chain combines TRBV5-1 with TRBJ2-5; D remains unclear. The CDR3 totals 15 residues. Deletions cut 1 base from V and 4 bases from J, with 14 bases between. CDR1 SGHRS and CDR2 YFSETQ come from the germline V gene.

The V and J genes are TRBV18 and TRBJ2-1, with a weak D call TRBD1 (6 bases). Germline CDR1 KGHSH, CDR2 LQKENI. Trimming removed 5 bases from V and 0 bases from J, with 11 bases in between. This CDR3 comprises 15 residues. Here the CDR3 reads CASSEGQSSYNEQFF. The CDR3 coding sequence is TGTGCCAGCTCAGAAGGACAGAGCTCCTACAATGAGCAGTTCTTC.

The CDR3 DNA reads as TGTGCCAGCAGCTTACAGGGGACCGGGGAGCTGTTTTTT. Residues: CASSLQGTGELFF. This chain links TRBV13 with TRBJ2-2; possibly TRBD1 for D (6 bases). This CDR3 is 13 amino acids long. Germline CDR1 PRHDT, CDR2 FYEKMQ (reference sequence). V was shortened by 2 bases and J by 5 bases, with 6 bases between the two germline ends.

This chain uses TRBV27 with TRBJ2-2; the D is unclear. The CDR3 is 15 residues long. V lost 8 bases and J 4 bases, leaving 17 bases between the germline ends. Germline V gene sequence: CDR1 MNHEY, CDR2 SMNVEV (reference sequence). CDR3 in DNA: TGTGCCAGCTGCCCGAATTTCAGGATCACCGGGGAGCTGTTTTTT. Translated: CASCPNFRITGELFF.

This chain connects TRBV5-1 to TRBJ2-3; 8 bases match TRBD2. V dropped 4 bases and J dropped 6; count of bases not matched to a gene: 10. CDR1 is SGHRS and CDR2 is YFSETQ in the germline V gene. The CDR3 runs 15 residues. CDR3 sequence (DNA): TGCGCCAGCAGCCCGGGACTAGAGGTTGGTGATACGCAGTATTTT. Translating gives CASSPGLEVGDTQYF.

The chain is built from TRBV5-5 and TRBJ2-3; 8 nucleotides agree with TRBD2. Germline lookup yields CDR1 SGHKS and CDR2 YYEKEE (reference sequence). V was pared by 2 bases and J by 6 bases, with 8 bases of the junction left unmatched. The CDR3 length is 15 residues. The CDR3 protein is CASSLGSSGFDTQYF. The CDR3 nucleotides read TGTGCCAGCAGCTTAGGGTCTAGCGGGTTTGATACGCAGTATTTT.